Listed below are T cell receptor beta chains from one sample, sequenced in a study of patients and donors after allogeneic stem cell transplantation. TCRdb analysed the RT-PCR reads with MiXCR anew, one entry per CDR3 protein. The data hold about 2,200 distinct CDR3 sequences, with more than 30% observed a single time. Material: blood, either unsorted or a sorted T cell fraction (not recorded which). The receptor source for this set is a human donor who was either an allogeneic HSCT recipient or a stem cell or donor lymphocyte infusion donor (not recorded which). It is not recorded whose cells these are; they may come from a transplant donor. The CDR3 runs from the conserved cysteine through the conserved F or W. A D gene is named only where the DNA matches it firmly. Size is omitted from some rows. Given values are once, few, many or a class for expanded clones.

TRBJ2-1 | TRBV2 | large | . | TGTGCCAGCAGCGGGGGGCTAAACAATGAGCAGTTCTTC | CASSGGLNNEQFF
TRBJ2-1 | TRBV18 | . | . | TGTGCCAGCTCACCACTGATGGATGAGCAGTTCTTC | CASSPLMDEQFF
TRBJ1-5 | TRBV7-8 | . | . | TGTGCCAGCAGCTTACCGCAGGGGAGGAGCAATCAGCCCCAGCATTTT | CASSLPQGRSNQPQHF
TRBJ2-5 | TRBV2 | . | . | TGTGCCAGCAGTGAACAAGAGACCCAGTACTTC | CASSEQETQYF
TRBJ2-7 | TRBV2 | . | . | TGTGCCAGCAGTGTTCGCGAGCAGTACTTC | CASSVREQYF
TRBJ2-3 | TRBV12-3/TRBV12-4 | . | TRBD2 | TGTGCCAGCAGTCTCGGGGGGGTCCGTAGCACAGATACGCAGTATTTT | CASSLGGVRSTDTQYF
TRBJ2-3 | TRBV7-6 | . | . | TGTGCCAGCAGCTTAGCGCCCGGGGATACGCAGTATTTT | CASSLAPGDTQYF
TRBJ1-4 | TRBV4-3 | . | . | TGCGCCAGCAGCCAAGATGTGGCAGGGAATAGCGAAAAACTGTTTTTT | CASSQDVAGNSEKLFF
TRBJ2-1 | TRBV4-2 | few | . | TGTGCCAGCAGCCCCACTGCGGGTCGTGCGCAGTTCTTC | CASSPTAGRAQFF
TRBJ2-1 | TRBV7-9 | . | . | TGTGCCAGCAGCTTGACAGCCTCCTACAATGAGCAGTTCTTC | CASSLTASYNEQFF
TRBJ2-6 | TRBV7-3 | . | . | TGTGCCAGCAGCTTAAACGGACGGCCTCCCCGCTCTGGGGCCAACGTCCTGACTTTC | CASSLNGRPPRSGANVLTF
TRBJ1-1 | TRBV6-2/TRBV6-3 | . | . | TGTGCCAGCAGTTACTCCGGGCTGAACACTGAAGCTTTCTTT | CASSYSGLNTEAFF
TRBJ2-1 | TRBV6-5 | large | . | TGTGCCAGCAGGATAGTTCGAAATGCATACAATGAGCAGTTCTTC | CASRIVRNAYNEQFF
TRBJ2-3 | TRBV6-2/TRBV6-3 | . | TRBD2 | TGTGCCAGCAGTCTACCCCTGAGCGGGGTGGGAGATACGCAGTATTTT | CASSLPLSGVGDTQYF
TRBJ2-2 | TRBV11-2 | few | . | TGTGCCAGCAGCTTCTACGGGGAGGGGGAGCTGTTTTTT | CASSFYGEGELFF
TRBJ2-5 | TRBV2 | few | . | TGTGCCAGCAGTGAGTCGAGGGAGACCCAGTACTTC | CASSESRETQYF
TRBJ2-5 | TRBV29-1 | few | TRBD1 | TGCAGCGTAACCGGGACAGGGAGTCAGACCCAGTACTTC | CSVTGTGSQTQYF
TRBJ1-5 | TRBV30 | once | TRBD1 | TGTGCCTGCGACAGGGGCAATCAGCCCCAGCATTTT | CACDRGNQPQHF
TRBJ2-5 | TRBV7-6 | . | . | TGTGCCAGCAGCCGAGCCAGAGAGACCCAGTACTTC | CASSRARETQYF
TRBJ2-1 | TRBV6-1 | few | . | TGTGCCAGCGGGCGGGACTTAATGGCCCTCAATGAGCAGTTCTTC | CASGRDLMALNEQFF
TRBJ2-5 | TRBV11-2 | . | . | TGTGCCAGCAGCTTAGTATGGCAGGGCGGAGAGACCCAGTACTTC | CASSLVWQGGETQYF
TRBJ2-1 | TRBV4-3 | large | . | TGCGCCAGCAGCCAAGATCTTATGGATTTCGGTGAGCAGTTCTTC | CASSQDLMDFGEQFF
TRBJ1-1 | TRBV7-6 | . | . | TGTGCCAGCAGCTCTCCCAGATTGGCTCGAGCTTTCTTT | CASSSPRLARAFF
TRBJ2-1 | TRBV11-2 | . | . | TGTGCCAGCAGCTCGGAGGGAGGGGGTGAGCAGTTCTTC | CASSSEGGGEQFF
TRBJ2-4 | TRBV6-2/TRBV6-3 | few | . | TGTGCCAGCTCCCGGGACAATATGGACATTCAGTACTTC | CASSRDNMDIQYF
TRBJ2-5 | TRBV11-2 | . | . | TGTGCCAGCAGCCCCCCGACAACAGAGACCCAGTACTTC | CASSPPTTETQYF